Listed here is a single T cell receptor (beta chain). As yet, its antigen is unknown. This record belongs to a study of monozygotic twins with inflammatory bowel disease. One entry per CDR3 protein, without DNA, is what TCRdb gives after re-calling the 5' RACE reads. This table holds fewer than 450,000 distinct CDR3 sequences. RNA in its total form was extracted from whole blood, and T cells were not sorted. Study outcomes and limitations: Researchers were unable to tell different T cell subtypes apart.

This receptor was identified in a human donor with ulcerative colitis or Crohn's disease, or a healthy co-twin of an affected twin (not recorded which). What was sequenced was blood.

CDR3 in amino acids: CASSLYPSTGGNYGYTF. The genes are TRBV7-3 and TRBJ1-2; TCRdb designates TRBD1, a call that cannot be tested without DNA. The CDR3 is 17 residues long. The germline V gene encodes CDR1 SGHTA and CDR2 FQGTGA. Looking up the rest from reference TRBV7-3 and TRBJ1-2 gives the full variable domain: GAGVSQTPSNKVTEKGKYVELRCDPISGHTALYWYRQSLGQGPEFLIYFQGTGAADDSGLPNDRFFAVRPEGSVSTLKIQRTERGDSAVYLCASSLYPSTGGNYGYTFGSGTRLTVV.